The T cell receptor beta chain under discussion was sequenced for a study of blood T cell repertoires in COVID-19. Overall study: Samples of COVID-19 (acute and convalescent) were obtained from the United States, Italy and Spain. PBMCs, B-cell-depleted T cells, or T cells provided the cDNA or gDNA that made up the material.

How the authors handled the data: By means of reference gene primer amplification, nucleated cell counts were estimated. Here immunoSEQ multiplex PCR was the method, and the copy in TCRdb shows in-frame clones only, minus some. That table is the source of V, J and clone size, and D and trimming were worked out from the DNA. The sample carries a few hundred thousand clones, roughly 86% recorded once. Trimming removed 4 bases from V and 8 bases from J; junction bases left unmatched: 10. Per the germline V gene, CDR1 is SGHAT and CDR2 is FQNNGV. The CDR3 is 16 residues long. The sample was PBMCs or T cells enriched from blood (not recorded which). The chain has TRBV11-2 and TRBJ2-1; TRBD2 agrees at 11 bases. The TCR was taken from a young man with acute COVID-19. CDR3 nucleotide sequence: TGTGCCAGCAGCTCCCCCGGTAGCGGGAGGGGTGATGAGCAGTTCTTC. This encodes CASSSPGSGRGDEQFF. The full variable domain, with the rest looked up from reference TRBV11-2 and TRBJ2-1, is EAGVAQSPRYKIIEKRQSVAFWCNPISGHATLYWYQQILGQGPKLLIQFQNNGVVDDSQLPKDRFSAERLKGVDSTLKIQPAKLEDSAVYLCASSSPGSGRGDEQFFGPGTRLTVL.